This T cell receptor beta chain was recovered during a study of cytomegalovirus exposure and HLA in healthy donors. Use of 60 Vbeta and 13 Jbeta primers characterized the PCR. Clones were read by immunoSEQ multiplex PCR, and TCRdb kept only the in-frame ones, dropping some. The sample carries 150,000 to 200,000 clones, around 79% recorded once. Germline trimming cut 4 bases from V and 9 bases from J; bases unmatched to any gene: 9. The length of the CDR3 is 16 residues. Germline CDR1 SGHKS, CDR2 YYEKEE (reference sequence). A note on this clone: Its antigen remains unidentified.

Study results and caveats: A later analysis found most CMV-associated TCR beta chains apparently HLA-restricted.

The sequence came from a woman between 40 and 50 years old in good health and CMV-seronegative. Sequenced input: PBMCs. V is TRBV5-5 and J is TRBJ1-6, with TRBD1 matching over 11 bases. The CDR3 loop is CASSPLGQGATSPLHF. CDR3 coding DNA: TGTGCCAGCAGCCCCTTAGGACAGGGGGCAACTTCACCCCTCCACTTT.